Presented here are 4 T cell receptor beta chains from one specimen sequenced in a study of OX40 agonist ivuxolimab in advanced cancers. The repertoire was sequenced with immunoSEQ multiplex PCR; TCRdb's copy has only in-frame clones and lacks some. The data hold some 91,000 clones, with around 87% observed a single time. Source: CD4+ or CD8+ T cells sorted from blood, taken in a trial of the OX40 agonist ivuxolimab. The receptors were sampled from an adult with an advanced solid tumor such as melanoma, head and neck, liver or kidney cancer.

J is TRBJ1-2 and V is TRBV6-5; D gene uncertain. This CDR3 is built from 13 residues. The V gene lost 2 bases and the J gene lost 8 bases, with 12 bases spanning the gap. Germline V gene lookup returns CDR1 MNHEY and CDR2 SVGAGI. This CDR3 reads CASSYDSIEGYTF. CDR3 sequence (DNA): TGTGCCAGCAGTTACGATTCCATCGAGGGCTACACCTTC.

This chain connects TRBV7-6 to TRBJ2-2, with D perhaps TRBD2 (5 bases). Germline V gene data show CDR1 as SGHVS and CDR2 as FNYEAQ. The V and J ends lost 5 bases and 2 bases respectively, with 9 bases between them. This CDR3 has 14 residues. The CDR3 region is CASSPRTNTGELFF. The CDR3 nucleotides read TGTGCCAGCAGCCCCAGGACTAACACCGGGGAGCTGTTTTTT.

This clone was picked up a small number of times. The chain is built from TRBV29-1 and TRBJ1-2, with no clear D. The CDR3 has 12 residues. Trimming left V 6 bases short and J 4 bases short, with 12 bases between. CDR1 is SQVTM, CDR2 ANQGSEA, per germline. The CDR3 DNA is TGCAGCGTCCCCCCGGGGAGCTATGGCTACACCTTC. Residues: CSVPPGSYGYTF.

J is TRBJ2-3 and V is TRBV11-3, with D maybe TRBD1 (5 bases). This CDR3 comprises 15 residues. Per germline, CDR1 SGHNT and CDR2 YENEEA. Between the trimmed V and J ends, which lost 0 bases and 5 bases, there was a span of 12 bases. In DNA, the CDR3 is TGTGCCAGCAGCTTAGAAGGCAGGGTAGTAGATACGCAGTATTTT. Translating gives CASSLEGRVVDTQYF.